The rows below give T cell receptor beta chains drawn from one sample of a study of T cell responses to AZD1222 COVID-19 vaccine. Here immunoSEQ multiplex PCR was the method, and the copy in TCRdb shows in-frame clones only, minus some. The data contain some 150,000 clones, about 90% of them singletons. Sample: peripheral blood, taken 28 days after the second AZD1222 dose. These receptors were obtained from an adult who received the AZD1222 COVID-19 vaccine. CDR3s include the opening cysteine and the closing phenylalanine or tryptophan. Each record gives: clone size, V gene, J gene, D gene, CDR3 protein, CDR3 DNA. A D gene is named only where the DNA matches it firmly. Rows give clone size only sometimes, using once, few, many, or a class for an expanded clone.

>NA|TRBV24-1|TRBJ1-5|TRBD1
CATSDPTGDNQPQHF
TGTGCCACCAGTGACCCTACAGGGGATAATCAGCCCCAGCATTTT
>NA|TRBV5-1|TRBJ2-4|NA
CASSVGTNIQYF
TGCGCCAGCAGCGTCGGGACTAACATTCAGTACTTC
>once|TRBV28|TRBJ2-1|TRBD2
CASRSGELGYNEQFF
TGTGCCAGCCGCAGCGGGGAACTTGGCTACAATGAGCAGTTCTTC
>NA|TRBV18|TRBJ1-5|NA
CASSPAEVNQPQHF
TGTGCCAGCTCCCCCGCGGAGGTTAATCAGCCCCAGCATTTT
>NA|TRBV9|TRBJ2-1|TRBD2
CASSVLSGGNEQFF
TGTGCCAGCAGCGTATTATCGGGAGGGAATGAGCAGTTCTTC
>NA|TRBV7-9|TRBJ1-6|TRBD1
CASSSYGQGELDSPLHF
TGTGCCAGCAGCTCCTACGGACAGGGGGAACTAGATTCACCCCTCCACTTT
>NA|TRBV7-3|TRBJ2-7|NA
CASGNGAEQYF
TGTGCCAGCGGAAACGGCGCCGAGCAGTACTTC
>NA|TRBV7-9|TRBJ2-1|NA
CASSGGASEYNEQFF
TGTGCCAGCAGCGGGGGGGCTAGCGAGTACAATGAGCAGTTCTTC
>NA|TRBV9|TRBJ1-2|NA
CASSVDGGSYGYTF
TGTGCCAGCAGCGTAGACGGGGGTTCCTATGGCTACACCTTC
>NA|TRBV19|TRBJ1-5|NA
CASSYRVGQPQHF
TGTGCCAGTAGTTACAGGGTCGGACAGCCCCAGCATTTT
>NA|TRBV4-1|TRBJ2-1|NA
CASSSRGNSGPLSSYNEQFF
TGCGCCAGCAGCTCAAGAGGAAACAGCGGACCTCTTAGCTCCTACAATGAGCAGTTCTTC
>NA|TRBV15|TRBJ2-1|NA
CATSSTGPLRGYNEQFF
TGTGCCACCAGCAGTACGGGACCCCTCCGGGGCTACAATGAGCAGTTCTTC
>NA|TRBV6-5|TRBJ2-7|TRBD2
CASGLAGGQEQYF
TGTGCCAGCGGCCTAGCGGGAGGGCAAGAGCAGTACTTC
>NA|TRBV28|TRBJ1-2|NA
CASAYQRGYTF
TGTGCCAGCGCCTACCAACGAGGCTACACCTTC
>NA|TRBV28|TRBJ2-4|TRBD2
CASSLLAGGQNIQYF
TGTGCCAGCAGTTTGCTAGCGGGAGGGCAAAACATTCAGTACTTC
>NA|TRBV7-8|TRBJ2-5|TRBD2
CASKLGRASETQYF
TGTGCCAGCAAACTCGGGAGGGCCAGTGAGACCCAGTACTTC
>NA|TRBV19|TRBJ2-3|TRBD2
CASSGTSKWSTDTQYF
TGTGCCAGTTCCGGGACTAGCAAGTGGAGCACAGATACGCAGTATTTT
>NA|TRBV7-2|TRBJ2-1|TRBD2
CASSFGLAGGNEQFF
TGTGCCAGCAGCTTCGGACTAGCGGGAGGAAATGAGCAGTTCTTC
>once|TRBV21-1|TRBJ1-5|NA
CATSTRGLSNQPQHF
TGTGCCACTTCTACCAGGGGGCTAAGTAATCAGCCCCAGCATTTT
>NA|TRBV5-1|TRBJ2-1|NA
CASSLGGYNNEQFF
TGCGCCAGCAGCTTGGGAGGGTACAACAATGAGCAGTTCTTC
>NA|TRBV5-6|TRBJ2-7|TRBD2
CASSWGLAGVVYEQYF
TGTGCCAGCAGCTGGGGACTAGCGGGAGTCGTATACGAGCAGTACTTC
>NA|TRBV6-9|TRBJ2-4|NA
CASTYSGIQYF
TGTGCCAGCACCTATTCGGGGATTCAGTACTTC
>NA|TRBV7-3|TRBJ1-1|NA
CASSSPGRSRGVVDTEAFF
TGTGCCAGCAGCTCCCCCGGTCGGTCTAGGGGGGTGGTAGACACTGAAGCTTTCTTT
>NA|TRBV6-2/TRBV6-3|TRBJ2-2|NA
CASSYSAIGGGELFF
TGTGCCAGCAGTTACTCAGCGATTGGGGGCGGGGAGCTGTTTTTT
>NA|TRBV29-1|TRBJ2-2|TRBD2
CSASSGLNTGELFF
TGCAGCGCGTCTAGCGGGCTGAACACCGGGGAGCTGTTTTTT
>NA|TRBV6-2/TRBV6-3|TRBJ2-7|TRBD2
CASSSNLAGGPLPSYEQYF
TGTGCCAGCAGTTCCAACTTAGCGGGAGGACCTTTACCCTCCTACGAGCAGTACTTC
>NA|TRBV6-5|TRBJ1-6|NA
CANKGPRNNSPLHF
TGTGCCAACAAGGGGCCCCGCAATAATTCACCCCTCCACTTT
>NA|TRBV7-2|TRBJ1-1|NA
CASSPDRYTEAFF
TGTGCCAGCAGCCCCGACCGATACACTGAAGCTTTCTTT
>few|TRBV19|TRBJ2-7|TRBD1
CARLDRGTGEQYF
TGTGCCAGGCTGGACAGGGGGACAGGGGAGCAGTACTTC
>NA|TRBV7-3|TRBJ1-2|TRBD1
CASSSRQGNGYTF
TGTGCCAGCAGCTCCCGACAGGGGAATGGCTACACCTTC
>once|TRBV3-1/TRBV3-2|TRBJ2-1|NA
CASSPGTPYNEQFF
TGTGCCAGCAGCCCCGGGACGCCCTACAATGAGCAGTTCTTC
>NA|TRBV28|TRBJ1-5|TRBD1
CASSRDSSSQPQHF
TGTGCCAGCAGCAGGGACAGTTCAAGTCAGCCCCAGCATTTT
>NA|TRBV3-1/TRBV3-2|TRBJ2-1|TRBD2
CASSQDTGGPSSEQFF
TGTGCCAGCAGCCAAGATACGGGGGGACCCTCCTCGGAGCAGTTCTTC
>NA|TRBV6-5|TRBJ2-6|NA
CASSHTRAGANVLTF
TGTGCCAGCAGCCACACTAGAGCCGGGGCCAACGTCCTGACTTTC
>NA|TRBV5-8|TRBJ1-4|NA
CASSSAATNEKLFF
TGTGCCAGCAGCAGCGCAGCAACTAATGAAAAACTGTTTTTT
>NA|TRBV28|TRBJ2-7|TRBD2
CASSIGGSGTYEQYF
TGTGCCAGCAGCATCGGCGGGAGCGGCACCTACGAGCAGTACTTC
>NA|TRBV7-2|TRBJ2-7|TRBD1
CASSLRDRDFYEQYF
TGTGCCAGCAGCTTACGTGACAGGGATTTCTACGAGCAGTACTTC
>NA|TRBV5-1|TRBJ2-2|TRBD2
CASSSQASGSTGELFF
TGCGCCAGCAGCTCCCAGGCCAGCGGGAGCACCGGGGAGCTGTTTTTT
>NA|TRBV7-8|TRBJ1-6|NA
CASSPTGGNNSPLHF
TGTGCCAGCAGCCCTACTGGAGGGAACAATTCACCCCTCCACTTT
>NA|TRBV3-1/TRBV3-2|TRBJ2-1|TRBD2
CASSPRPGLAGGNEQFF
TGTGCCAGCAGCCCCAGGCCGGGACTAGCGGGAGGTAATGAGCAGTTCTTC
>NA|TRBV7-2|TRBJ1-6|NA
CASSFPGVNSPLHF
TGTGCCAGCAGCTTTCCGGGGGTTAATTCACCCCTCCACTTT
>NA|TRBV27|TRBJ2-7|TRBD1
CASSFGTGVHYEQYF
TGTGCCAGCAGTTTCGGGACAGGGGTCCACTACGAGCAGTACTTC
>NA|TRBV19|TRBJ1-5|NA
CASSRYGQISNQPQHF
TGTGCCAGTAGTAGATACGGACAAATTAGCAATCAGCCCCAGCATTTT
>NA|TRBV9|TRBJ1-2|NA
CASSVDSSSNYGYTF
TGTGCCAGCAGCGTAGACAGTTCCTCTAACTATGGCTACACCTTC
>NA|TRBV19|TRBJ1-6|NA
CATRDPNSPLHF
TGTGCCACCCGGGATCCAAATTCACCCCTCCACTTT
>NA|TRBV6-2/TRBV6-3|TRBJ2-7|NA
CASSAPGGRGYEQYF
TGTGCCAGCAGTGCCCCCGGGGGCAGGGGCTACGAGCAGTACTTC
>many|TRBV28|TRBJ2-7|NA
CASSNRPEQYF
TGTGCCAGCAGCAATCGTCCCGAGCAGTACTTC
>NA|TRBV28|TRBJ2-7|TRBD1
CASSFPPGQGTYSYEQYF
TGTGCCAGCAGTTTCCCTCCGGGACAGGGGACCTACTCCTACGAGCAGTACTTC